Described below is a single T cell receptor (beta chain) sequence and its context. The sample comes from a study of blood T cell repertoires in COVID-19. This CDR3 region has 16 residues. Deletions cut 5 bases from V and 3 bases from J, with 18 bases between. Germline lookup yields CDR1 LNHDA and CDR2 SQIVND (reference sequence). Sequencing used immunoSEQ multiplex PCR; TCRdb keeps in-frame clones, though not all of them. The sample includes roughly 250,000 clones, approximately 87% seen only once; the top ten take about 12%. V is TRBV19 and J is TRBJ2-3; tentative D call: TRBD2 (5 bases). This sequence originates from a woman in her twenties or thirties with COVID-19, enrolled during active disease. Sequencing input: peripheral blood. This chain's CDR3 is CASSLNRELRTDTQYF. The CDR3 coding sequence is TGTGCCAGTAGTCTTAACCGGGAATTGAGGACAGATACGCAGTATTTT.